The 5 T cell receptor beta chains below all came from one sample that was sequenced in a study of cytomegalovirus exposure and HLA in healthy donors. The study ran its PCR with 60 Vbeta and 13 Jbeta primers. The protocol was immunoSEQ multiplex PCR, while the TCRdb copy is restricted to in-frame clones and leaves out a portion. Here the sample spans about 76,000 clones, around three quarters being singletons. Sequencing was carried out using PBMCs. Every receptor here comes from a man between 25 and 39 years old in good health and CMV-seronegative.

A single count supports this clone. This chain joins TRBV2 and TRBJ1-1; perhaps TRBD1 as D (5 bases). V dropped 7 bases and J dropped 4 bases, with 16 bases sitting between them. In germline, CDR1 is SNHLY, CDR2 FYNNEI. This CDR3 is built from 14 residues. The CDR3 DNA sequence: TGTGCCAGCAAGGTAGAAGGGGCGAGCACTGAAGCTTTCTTT. Translated: CASKVEGASTEAFF.

This clone was detected only a few times. The chain has TRBV5-1 and TRBJ2-3; D perhaps matches TRBD2 (6 bases). CDR1 SGHRS and CDR2 YFSETQ come from the germline V gene. The CDR3 runs to 16 residues. V was clipped by 5 bases and J by 0 bases, with 16 bases between them. CDR3 sequence: CASSRSSAGSTDTQYF. The DNA of the CDR3 is TGCGCCAGCAGTCGCTCTAGCGCGGGGAGCACAGATACGCAGTATTTT.

V is TRBV27 and J is TRBJ1-4, with D maybe TRBD1 (5 bases). Germline lookup yields CDR1 MNHEY and CDR2 SMNVEV (reference sequence). This CDR3 has 15 residues. Deletions cut 3 bases from V and 4 bases from J, with 12 bases between. This CDR3 reads CASSLGGRSNEKLFF. CDR3 DNA sequence: TGTGCCAGCAGTTTGGGGGGACGTAGTAATGAAAAACTGTTTTTT.

V is TRBV5-1 and J is TRBJ1-1; a weak D match, TRBD1 (6 bases). Trimming pared 1 base from V and 5 bases from J, leaving 18 bases between. This CDR3 comprises 16 residues. Per germline, CDR1 SGHRS and CDR2 YFSETQ. The CDR3 nucleotides read TGCGCCAGCAGCTTGAGTCAGGGGTTGGGAGAAACTGAAGCTTTCTTT. Residues: CASSLSQGLGETEAFF.

The rearrangement links TRBV7-9 to TRBJ2-6; D is unclear. Germline values: CDR1 SEHNR, CDR2 FQNEAQ (reference sequence). V was clipped by 2 bases and J by 1 base, with 9 bases between them. CDR3 length: 16 residues. The CDR3 sequence: CASSLRQRSGANVLTF. The CDR3 nucleotides read TGTGCCAGCAGCTTACGGCAGCGATCTGGGGCCAACGTCCTGACTTTC.